This T cell receptor (beta chain) is from a study of OX40 agonist ivuxolimab in advanced cancers. Comment on this clone: Antigen: not known.

Germline CDR1 reads MDHEN; CDR2 reads SYDVKM. V dropped 6 bases and J dropped 3 bases, with 12 bases sitting between them. The CDR3 totals 14 residues. Libraries were prepared by immunoSEQ multiplex PCR; TCRdb keeps only in-frame clonotypes and omits some of them. The data hold tens of thousands of clones, with around 87% observed a single time. Study-level points and caveats: People who partly responded at 0.1-3.0 mg/kg had some of the least clonal expansion seen.

Systemic immunosuppression or a history of autoimmune disease excluded patients. The TCR comes from an adult with an advanced solid tumor such as melanoma, head and neck, liver or kidney cancer. This chain links TRBV28 with TRBJ2-1, with D unresolved. Sequencing used CD4+ or CD8+ T cells sorted from blood, obtained in a trial of the OX40 agonist ivuxolimab. This CDR3 reads CASSPLNDYNEQFF. CDR3 DNA sequence: TGTGCCAGCAGCCCTCTGAATGACTACAATGAGCAGTTCTTC.